The 27 T cell receptor beta chains given below trace back to one sample, sequenced in a study of identifying expanded T cells in peripheral blood. Profiling relied on immunoSEQ multiplex PCR, and the TCRdb table lists in-frame clones only, not all of them. This table holds fewer than 85,000 clones, 84% found once. Sequencing was performed on blood. The receptors originated from a person between 18 and 75 years old in good health.

The CDR3 DNA follows: TGTGCCAGCAGACAGACGGACTTCTATGGCTACACCTTC. Protein sequence: CASRQTDFYGYTF. The chain joins TRBV6-5 to TRBJ1-2, with D unresolved. The CDR3 sequence is 13 residues long. V lost 6 bases to trimming and J lost 4 bases, with 12 bases between them. In germline, CDR1 is MNHEY, CDR2 SVGAGI.

The chain has TRBV4-3 and TRBJ1-1; 10 bases align to TRBD1. Germline CDR1 and CDR2: LGHNA and YSLEER. Trimming at V came to 1 base and at J to 7 bases, leaving 6 bases not matched to a gene. The CDR3 spans 15 residues. This CDR3 reads CASSQADRGSYEAFF. The DNA for the CDR3 is TGCGCCAGCAGCCAAGCGGACAGGGGGTCATATGAAGCTTTCTTT.

In nucleotides, the CDR3 is TGTGCCAGCAGTTACTCGGGGACAGGGCCCTACGAGCAGTACTTC. Its protein is CASSYSGTGPYEQYF. V and J are TRBV6-5 and TRBJ2-7, with TRBD1 identical over 9 bases. The CDR3 is 15 amino acids. In germline, CDR1 is MNHEY, CDR2 SVGAGI. The ends lost 0 bases at V and 2 bases at J; junction bases unmatched: 2.

V and J are TRBV5-1 and TRBJ2-3; the D is unclear. This CDR3 contains 12 residues. V was cut by 2 bases and J by 6 bases, with 7 bases left in between. Germline V gene data show CDR1 as SGHRS and CDR2 as YFSETQ. CDR3 DNA: TGCGCCAGCAGCTTCACCGGGGATACGCAGTATTTT. Translating it yields CASSFTGDTQYF.

The chain employs TRBV5-5 and TRBJ2-2; TRBD2 aligns across 15 bases. The CDR3 is 18 amino acids. Germline V gene lookup returns CDR1 SGHKS and CDR2 YYEKEE (reference sequence). With 4 bases clipped from V and 0 bases from J, the junction kept 4 bases outside the gene matches. In DNA, the CDR3 is TGTGCCAGCAGCCTTGGACTAGCGGGAGGGCCGAACACCGGGGAGCTGTTTTTT. Residues: CASSLGLAGGPNTGELFF.

This chain's CDR3 is CASSRLQETQYF. CDR3 nucleotide sequence: TGTGCCAGCAGTCGGCTCCAAGAGACCCAGTACTTC. The chain employs TRBV28 and TRBJ2-5; D uncertain. V lost 5 bases, J lost 1 base, and 5 bases lay in between. CDR3 size: 12 residues. Germline V gives CDR1 MDHEN, CDR2 SYDVKM.

V and J are TRBV19 and TRBJ1-5, with 8 bases that match TRBD1. Trimming took 8 bases from V and 5 from J; bases not matched to a gene: 5. The CDR3 has 13 amino acids. Germline CDR1 reads LNHDA; CDR2 reads SQIVND (reference sequence). The CDR3: CASSDRAYQPQHF. CDR3 DNA: TGTGCCAGTTCGGACAGGGCTTATCAGCCCCAGCATTTT.

V usage is TRBV27 and J usage is TRBJ2-5; 12 nucleotides match TRBD2. The length of the CDR3 is 15 residues. CDR1 and CDR2 from the germline V gene are MNHEY and SMNVEV (reference sequence). J gave up 3 bases and V 4 bases, and 3 bases lay outside the gene matches. CDR3 sequence (DNA): TGTGCCAGCAGTTCCTGGACTAGCGGGAAAGAGACCCAGTACTTC. Encoded protein: CASSSWTSGKETQYF.

V usage is TRBV6-1 and J usage is TRBJ2-7, with D tentatively TRBD1 (6 bases). V was pared by 4 bases and J by 0 bases, with 10 bases between. The CDR3 is 14 residues long. Germline lookup yields CDR1 MNHNS and CDR2 SASEGT. The CDR3 loop reads CASSVDRSSYEQYF. Here the CDR3 DNA reads TGTGCCAGCAGTGTAGACAGGAGCTCCTACGAGCAGTACTTC.

This chain links TRBV11-1 with TRBJ2-1; TRBD2 agrees at 8 bases. The CDR3 runs to 15 residues. Germline V gene data show CDR1 as SGHAT and CDR2 as FQDESV (reference sequence). The ends lost 4 bases at V and 4 bases at J; junction bases unmatched: 6. The CDR3 DNA reads TGTGCCAGCAGCTCCTCGGGGGGGTTTTACAATGAGCAGTTCTTC. It is translated as CASSSSGGFYNEQFF.

V gene TRBV27 combines with J gene TRBJ2-7, with TRBD1 matching over 8 bases. CDR3 size: 13 residues. CDR1 MNHEY and CDR2 SMNVEV come from the germline V gene (reference sequence). V lost 10 bases to trimming and J lost 2 bases; unmatched junction nucleotides: 7. The CDR3 bases are TGTGCCACCAAGGGACAGGCCACCTACGAGCAGTACTTC. Its protein product is CATKGQATYEQYF.

V usage is TRBV7-8 and J usage is TRBJ2-7; possibly TRBD2 for D (5 bases). This CDR3 is built from 15 residues. CDR1 is SGHVS and CDR2 is FQNEAQ in the germline V gene. The ends were cut back, 5 bases at V and 2 bases at J, with 16 bases in the middle. The CDR3 coding sequence is TGTGCCAGCAGCCGAGGGAGCGGAACACCCTACGAGCAGTACTTC. Translated, it gives CASSRGSGTPYEQYF.

This clone was seen a single time. The chain employs TRBV19 and TRBJ1-5; 11 nucleotides align to TRBD1. J gave up 6 bases and V 6 bases, and 7 bases lay outside the gene matches. The CDR3 loop spans 15 amino acids. Looked up from germline, CDR1 is LNHDA and CDR2 is SQIVND (reference sequence). The CDR3 loop reads CASRGDRGDSQPQHF. CDR3 DNA sequence: TGTGCCAGTAGGGGGGACAGGGGGGACAGTCAGCCCCAGCATTTT.

The rearrangement joins TRBV19 to TRBJ2-3; D unclear. Germline V gives CDR1 LNHDA, CDR2 SQIVND (reference sequence). CDR3 length equals 16 residues. With 7 bases removed from V and 0 bases from J, the gap between germline ends came to 17 bases. The CDR3 DNA follows: TGTGCCAGTAAAAGAAGGTCATACACTAGCACAGATACGCAGTATTTT. It yields the protein CASKRRSYTSTDTQYF.

The rearrangement uses TRBV30 and TRBJ2-5, with D unclear. V gave up 4 bases and J gave up 1 base, with 4 bases separating them. The CDR3 loop spans 11 amino acids. The V gene's germline CDR1 is GTSNPN and CDR2 SVGIG (reference sequence). The CDR3 DNA follows: TGTGCCTGGACAGGCCAAGAGACCCAGTACTTC. It translates to CAWTGQETQYF. Together with reference TRBV30 and TRBJ2-5, the CDR3 gives the full variable domain: SQTIHQWPATLVQPVGSPLSLECTVEGTSNPNLYWYRQAAGRGLQLLFYSVGIGQISSEVPQNLSASRPQDRQFILSSKKLLLSDSGFYLCAWTGQETQYFGPGTRLLVL.

The gene calls are TRBV15 and TRBJ2-1; D is undetermined. Germline V gene lookup returns CDR1 LNHNV and CDR2 YYDKDF (reference sequence). V lost 1 base and J 0 bases, leaving 13 bases between the germline ends. The CDR3 runs 17 residues. CDR3 DNA: TGTGCCACCAGCAGAGTAATCGCCCCTAACTCCTACAATGAGCAGTTCTTC. It is translated as CATSRVIAPNSYNEQFF.

The chain recombines TRBV6-4 with TRBJ1-1; D possibly corresponds to TRBD1 (5 bases). The germline V and J ends were trimmed by 3 bases and 2 bases, with 16 bases remaining between them. The CDR3 covers 16 residues. Germline loops: CDR1 MRHNA, CDR2 SNTAGT. The CDR3 coding sequence is TGTGCCAGCAGTGAAGAGTGGACACGCAAAAACACTGAAGCTTTCTTT. Amino acid sequence: CASSEEWTRKNTEAFF.

The rearrangement links TRBV10-3 to TRBJ2-2, with 9 positions matching TRBD2. The CDR3 is made up of 16 amino acids. Trimming at V came to 10 bases and at J to 3 bases, leaving 12 bases not matched to a gene. Germline CDR1 and CDR2: ENHRY and SYGVKD. CDR3 in amino acids: CATTNLAGVDTGELFF. In DNA, the CDR3 is TGTGCCACGACGAATTTAGCGGGAGTAGACACCGGGGAGCTGTTTTTT.

This rearrangement joins TRBV7-3 to TRBJ2-3; 9 nucleotides line up with TRBD2. This CDR3 region has 18 residues. The germline gives CDR1 SGHTA, CDR2 FQGTGA. With V trimmed by 2 bases and J by 1 base, 10 bases remained unmatched. CDR3 nucleotide sequence: TGTGCCAGCAGCTTAGGACTAGCGATAGGGTCGGGCACAGATACGCAGTATTTT. The encoded protein is CASSLGLAIGSGTDTQYF.

This rearrangement joins TRBV2 to TRBJ2-1; weak D call: TRBD2 (5 bases). The CDR3 spans 11 residues. Trimming pared 5 bases from V and 14 bases from J, leaving 13 bases between. Germline values: CDR1 SNHLY, CDR2 FYNNEI. CDR3 protein: CASSTAVEEFF. In DNA, the CDR3 is TGTGCCAGCAGTACAGCGGTCGAAGAGTTCTTC.

The chain couples TRBV6-5 to TRBJ2-3; 8 bases are a match to TRBD2. The CDR3 sequence is 15 residues long. Germline assignment: CDR1 MNHEY and CDR2 SVGAGI. The trim removed 6 bases at V and 4 bases at J, leaving 9 bases unmatched. CDR3 region: CASSAGTRGPDTQYF. In DNA, the CDR3 is TGTGCCAGCAGCGCCGGGACTAGGGGACCAGATACGCAGTATTTT.

This clone showed up just a few times. The rearrangement joins TRBV28 to TRBJ1-1, with a weak D call TRBD1 (6 bases). The CDR3 sequence is 15 residues long. The V and J ends lost 1 base and 3 bases respectively, with 12 bases between them. Germline V gene lookup returns CDR1 MDHEN and CDR2 SYDVKM. The CDR3 DNA sequence: TGTGCCAGCAGTTTATCAACAGGGAGGTACACTGAAGCTTTCTTT. Amino acid sequence: CASSLSTGRYTEAFF.

This clone was observed a few times. The J gene is TRBJ2-3, the V gene TRBV28, with D perhaps TRBD1 or TRBD2 (5 bases each). There are 13 residues in the CDR3. V was shortened by 5 bases and J by 4 bases, with 10 bases between the two germline ends. Per the germline V gene, CDR1 is MDHEN and CDR2 is SYDVKM. Here the CDR3 reads CASSPGTADTQYF. For the CDR3, the DNA is TGTGCCAGCAGTCCGGGGACGGCAGATACGCAGTATTTT.

This rearrangement joins TRBV11-3 to TRBJ2-2; D perhaps matches TRBD1 (6 bases). V lost 4 bases, J lost 1 base, and 7 bases lay in between. The CDR3 contains 14 residues. The germline V gene encodes CDR1 SGHNT and CDR2 YENEEA. The CDR3 here is CASSSTGNTGELFF. The CDR3, as DNA: TGTGCCAGCAGCTCGACAGGGAACACCGGGGAGCTGTTTTTT.

The J gene is TRBJ2-1, the V gene TRBV28, with TRBD1 as a possible D gene (6 bases). The CDR3 has 13 amino acids. CDR1 and CDR2 from the germline V gene are MDHEN and SYDVKM. V lost 6 bases and J lost 5, with 11 bases in between. The CDR3 DNA is TGTGCCAGCAGCGACGACAGGAACAATGAGCAGTTCTTC. Translating it yields CASSDDRNNEQFF.

The genes are TRBV18 and TRBJ2-1; TRBD2 agrees at 7 bases. Germline assignment: CDR1 KGHSH and CDR2 LQKENI. With 0 bases clipped from V and 10 bases from J, the junction kept 6 bases outside the gene matches. The CDR3 is 14 amino acids. CDR3 protein: CASSPPTAGLEQFF. Written as DNA, the CDR3 is TGTGCCAGCTCACCACCAACAGCGGGGCTAGAGCAGTTCTTC.

As concerns this clone: Since the CDR3 does not end with the conserved phenylalanine or tryptophan, this likely comes from a read error. This sequence joins TRBV18 and TRBJ2-7; TRBD2 matches 9 bases. Germline CDR1 and CDR2: KGHSH and LQKENI. V gave up 3 bases and J gave up 1 base; unmatched junction bases: 4. CDR3 length equals 15 residues. The CDR3 loop is CASSPSGRSSYEQYS. CDR3 DNA: TGTGCCAGCTCACCTAGCGGGAGAAGTTCCTACGAGCAGTACTCC.